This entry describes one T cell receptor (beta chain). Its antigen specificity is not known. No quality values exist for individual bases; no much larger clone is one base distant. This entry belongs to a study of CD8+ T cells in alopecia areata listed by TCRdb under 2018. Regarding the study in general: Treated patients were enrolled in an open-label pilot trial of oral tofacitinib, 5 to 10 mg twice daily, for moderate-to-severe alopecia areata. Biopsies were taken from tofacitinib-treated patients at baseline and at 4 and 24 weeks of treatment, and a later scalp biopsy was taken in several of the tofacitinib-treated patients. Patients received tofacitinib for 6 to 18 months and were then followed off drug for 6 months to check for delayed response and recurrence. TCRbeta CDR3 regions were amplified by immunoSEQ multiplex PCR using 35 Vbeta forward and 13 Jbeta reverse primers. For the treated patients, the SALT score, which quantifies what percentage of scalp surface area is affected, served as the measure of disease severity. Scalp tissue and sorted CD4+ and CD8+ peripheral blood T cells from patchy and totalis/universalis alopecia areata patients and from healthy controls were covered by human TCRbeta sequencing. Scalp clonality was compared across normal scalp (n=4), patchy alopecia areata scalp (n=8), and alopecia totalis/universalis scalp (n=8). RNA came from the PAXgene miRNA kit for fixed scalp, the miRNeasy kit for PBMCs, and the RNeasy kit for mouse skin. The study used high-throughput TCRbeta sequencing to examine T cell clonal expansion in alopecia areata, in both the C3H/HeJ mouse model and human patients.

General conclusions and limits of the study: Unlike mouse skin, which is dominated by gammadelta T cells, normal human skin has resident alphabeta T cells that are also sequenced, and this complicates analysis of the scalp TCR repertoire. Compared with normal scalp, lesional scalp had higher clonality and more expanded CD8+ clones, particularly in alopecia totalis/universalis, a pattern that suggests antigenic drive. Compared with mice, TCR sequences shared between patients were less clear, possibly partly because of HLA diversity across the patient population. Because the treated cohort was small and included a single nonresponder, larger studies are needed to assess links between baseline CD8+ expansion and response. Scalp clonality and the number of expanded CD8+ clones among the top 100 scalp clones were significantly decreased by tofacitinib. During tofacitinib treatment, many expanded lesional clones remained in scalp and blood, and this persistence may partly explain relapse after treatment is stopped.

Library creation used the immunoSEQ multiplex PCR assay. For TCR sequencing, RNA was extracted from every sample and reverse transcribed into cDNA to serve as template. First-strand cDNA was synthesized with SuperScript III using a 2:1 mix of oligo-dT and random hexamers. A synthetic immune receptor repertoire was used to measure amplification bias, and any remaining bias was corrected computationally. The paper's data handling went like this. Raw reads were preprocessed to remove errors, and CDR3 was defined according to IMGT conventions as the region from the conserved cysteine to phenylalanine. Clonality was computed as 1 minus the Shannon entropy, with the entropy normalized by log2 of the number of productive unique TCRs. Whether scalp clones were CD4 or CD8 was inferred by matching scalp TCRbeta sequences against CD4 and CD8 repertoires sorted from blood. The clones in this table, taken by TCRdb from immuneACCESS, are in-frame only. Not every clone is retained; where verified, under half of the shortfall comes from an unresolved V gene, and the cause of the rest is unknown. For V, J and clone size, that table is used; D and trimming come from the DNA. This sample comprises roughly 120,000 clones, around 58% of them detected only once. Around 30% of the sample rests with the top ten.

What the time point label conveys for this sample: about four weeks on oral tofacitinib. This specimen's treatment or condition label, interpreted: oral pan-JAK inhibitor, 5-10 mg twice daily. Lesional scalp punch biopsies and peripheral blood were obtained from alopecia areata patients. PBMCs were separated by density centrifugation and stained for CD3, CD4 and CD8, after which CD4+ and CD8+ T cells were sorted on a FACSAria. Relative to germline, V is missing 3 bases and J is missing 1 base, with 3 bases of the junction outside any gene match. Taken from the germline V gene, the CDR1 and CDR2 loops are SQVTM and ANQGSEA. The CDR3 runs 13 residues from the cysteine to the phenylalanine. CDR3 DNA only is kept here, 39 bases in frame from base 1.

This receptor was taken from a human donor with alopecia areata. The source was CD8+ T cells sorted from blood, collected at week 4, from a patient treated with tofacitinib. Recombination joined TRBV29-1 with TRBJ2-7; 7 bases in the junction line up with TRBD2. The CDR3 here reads CSVESGGSYEQYF. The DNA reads TGCAGCGTTGAGTCGGGGGGATCCTACGAGCAGTACTTC.